One sample yielded the 23 T cell receptor beta chains listed below, sequenced in a study of fetal regulatory T cell absence and autoimmunity (dated 2017 in TCRdb). Receptors were amplified or captured by the immunoSEQ multiplex PCR assay. TCRdb carries this immuneACCESS record with in-frame sequences only. Its versions omit some clonotypes, under half of them owing to an unresolved V gene in the studies checked, with the rest unexplained. This sample holds around 100,000 clones; approximately 79% were observed only once. The ten most abundant clones make up 2% of the sample. The sample comprised pancreas tissue. The receptors were sampled from a male donor with IPEX syndrome.

The rearrangement joins TRBV9 to TRBJ2-2; 11 positions match TRBD2. Unmatched junction bases numbered 6, after V lost 0 bases and J lost 5 bases. Germline CDR1 reads SGDLS; CDR2 reads YYNGEE. The CDR3 is 17 residues long. The CDR3 nucleotides read TGTGCCAGCAGCGTAGGGGGACTAGCGGAGCTTACCGGGGAGCTGTTTTTT. Its translation is CASSVGGLAELTGELFF.

J is TRBJ2-7 and V is TRBV7-9; possibly TRBD1 for D (5 bases). This CDR3 contains 17 residues. Germline values: CDR1 SEHNR, CDR2 FQNEAQ (reference sequence). V lost 4 bases, J lost 0 bases, and 19 bases lay in between. In nucleotides, the CDR3 is TGTGCCAGCAGCTCAACGGTAGGGGTCAAGATCTCCTACGAGCAGTACTTC. It translates to CASSSTVGVKISYEQYF.

V and J are TRBV5-1 and TRBJ1-4, with 9 positions matching TRBD1. Per the germline V gene, CDR1 is SGHRS and CDR2 is YFSETQ. J lost 0 bases, V lost 1 base, and 13 bases had no gene match. This CDR3 comprises 20 residues. As DNA, the CDR3 is TGCGCCAGCAGCTTGTGGGGGGCAAGGACAGGGGCCTCAACTAATGAAAAACTGTTTTTT. Encoded protein: CASSLWGARTGASTNEKLFF.

To note about this clone: Other DNA sequences in this sample translate to the same CDR3. The rearrangement uses TRBV5-1 and TRBJ2-7; D uncertain. The ends were cut back, 0 bases at V and 2 bases at J, with 6 bases in the middle. Germline CDR1 SGHRS, CDR2 YFSETQ. The CDR3 totals 13 residues. The CDR3 bases are TGCGCCAGCAGCTTGGGGGCCCCCTACGAGCAGTACTTC. Protein sequence: CASSLGAPYEQYF.

This chain connects TRBV5-4 to TRBJ2-7; TRBD2 might be the D (6 bases). Germline lookup yields CDR1 SGHNT and CDR2 YYREEE (reference sequence). The V end lost 4 bases, the J end lost 1 base, and 12 bases lay between the germline ends. The CDR3 consists of 14 residues. The CDR3 DNA is TGTGCCAGCAGCCCCGTCGGGGGATCCTACGAGCAGTACTTC. This gives the protein CASSPVGGSYEQYF.

The chain has TRBV4-2 and TRBJ2-3; 8 nucleotides line up with TRBD2. V was clipped by 1 base and J by 1 base; unmatched bases: 4. Germline V lookup: CDR1 LGHNA, CDR2 YNFKEQ. This CDR3 has 16 residues. The CDR3 protein is CASSQAGTRGTDTQYF. The CDR3 DNA reads as TGTGCCAGCAGCCAAGCCGGGACTAGGGGCACAGATACGCAGTATTTT.

J is TRBJ1-2 and V is TRBV7-2, with D hard to call. CDR3 length: 15 residues. Germline V gene lookup returns CDR1 SGHTA and CDR2 FQGNSA. Trimming removed 4 bases from V and 0 bases from J, with 12 bases in between. CDR3 sequence: CASSYKGLPNYGYTF. The CDR3 region has the DNA TGTGCCAGCAGCTATAAGGGATTACCTAACTATGGCTACACCTTC.

In DNA, the CDR3 is TGTGCCAGCAGCTTAGTGCGGGGCACAGATACGCAGTATTTT. This gives the protein CASSLVRGTDTQYF. The V gene is TRBV5-6, the J gene TRBJ2-3; D perhaps matches TRBD2 (5 bases). V shed 2 bases and J shed 1 base, with 8 bases lying between them. Germline-derived CDR1 and CDR2 are SGHDT and YYEEEE. The CDR3 extends over 14 amino acids.

The table lists this clone with a few counts. The rearrangement joins TRBV18 to TRBJ1-4; D is unclear. V lost 0 bases and J lost 5, with 7 bases in between. The CDR3 has 14 residues. CDR1 and CDR2 from the germline V gene are KGHSH and LQKENI. CDR3 residues: CASSPPNQNEKLFF. The CDR3, as DNA: TGTGCCAGCTCACCACCGAACCAGAATGAAAAACTGTTTTTT.

This clone occurred a few times. This chain uses TRBV4-1 with TRBJ2-2; 10 bases are shared with TRBD2. J gave up 7 bases and V 2 bases, and 7 bases lay outside the gene matches. Germline CDR1 reads MGHRA; CDR2 reads YSYEKL. The CDR3 totals 16 residues. The CDR3, as DNA: TGCGCCAGCAGCCAATCGGGACTAGCGTTAAGCGGGGAGCTGTTTTTT. This translates into CASSQSGLALSGELFF.

The chain uses TRBV30 and TRBJ1-1; 7 nucleotides match TRBD1. Germline assignment: CDR1 GTSNPN and CDR2 SVGIG (reference sequence). The CDR3 has 13 residues. V was pared by 1 base and J by 1 base, with 0 bases of the junction left unmatched. The DNA of the CDR3 is TGTGCCTGGAGTGAGGGGGCGAACACTGAAGCTTTCTTT. It encodes CAWSEGANTEAFF.

The table lists this clone with a few counts. V and J are TRBV2 and TRBJ2-7; D is unclear. Germline assignment: CDR1 SNHLY and CDR2 FYNNEI. Trimming pared 8 bases from V and 9 bases from J, leaving 11 bases between. This CDR3 is 10 amino acids long. The CDR3 bases are TGTGCCAGCCCCGACCCGGGGCAGTACTTC. Amino acids: CASPDPGQYF.

The chain couples TRBV6-1 to TRBJ2-3; D possibly matches TRBD1 or TRBD2 (6 bases each). V was pared by 5 bases and J by 4 bases, with 13 bases between. The CDR3 has 14 amino acids. Germline V gene lookup returns CDR1 MNHNS and CDR2 SASEGT. CDR3 nucleotide sequence: TGTGCCAGCAGTCGTTTCGGGGGCGCAGATACGCAGTATTTT. Protein sequence: CASSRFGGADTQYF.

The chain combines TRBV4-3 with TRBJ1-6; perhaps TRBD1 as D (6 bases). Per germline, CDR1 LGHNA and CDR2 YSLEER. CDR3 length equals 16 residues. V was shortened by 3 bases and J by 0 bases, with 9 bases between the two germline ends. CDR3 region: CASSQGQSSYNSPLHF. In DNA, the CDR3 is TGCGCCAGCAGCCAGGGACAAAGCTCCTATAATTCACCCCTCCACTTT.

This sequence joins TRBV6-6 and TRBJ2-2; D could derive from TRBD1 or TRBD2 (5 bases each). Between the trimmed V and J ends, which lost 2 bases and 2 bases, there was a span of 12 bases. The CDR3 is 16 residues long. Germline V CDR1 and CDR2: MNHNY, SVGAGI (reference sequence). As DNA, the CDR3 is TGTGCCAGCAGTTACACGGGACGGATCAACACCGGGGAGCTGTTTTTT. This translates into CASSYTGRINTGELFF.

The V call is TRBV12-5, the J call TRBJ2-7, with 10 bases matching TRBD2. This CDR3 has 19 amino acids. Looked up from germline, CDR1 is LGHNT and CDR2 is FRNRAP. The V and J ends lost 0 bases and 2 bases, in that order; junction bases with no gene match: 13. CDR3 region: CASGLVGDSSGRGAYEQYF. The CDR3 nucleotides read TGTGCTAGTGGTTTGGTAGGGGATTCTAGCGGGAGAGGGGCCTACGAGCAGTACTTC.

J is TRBJ2-3 and V is TRBV5-4; 10 bases agree with TRBD2. J lost 0 bases, V lost 3 bases, and 4 bases had no gene match. In germline, CDR1 is SGHNT, CDR2 YYREEE (reference sequence). The CDR3 loop spans 16 amino acids. Here the CDR3 reads CASSSPTSGSTDTQYF. The CDR3 coding sequence is TGTGCCAGCAGCTCCCCGACTAGCGGGAGCACAGATACGCAGTATTTT.

This chain uses TRBV9 with TRBJ2-7; D is unresolved. V lost 0 bases and J lost 6, with 10 bases in between. This CDR3 has 13 amino acids. Germline CDR1 and CDR2: SGDLS and YYNGEE. Written as DNA, the CDR3 is TGTGCCAGCAGCGTAGCTCTAGTATCCGAGCAGTACTTC. It specifies CASSVALVSEQYF.

The chain uses TRBV2 and TRBJ2-2, with a weak D call TRBD1 (5 bases). CDR3 length equals 16 residues. The germline V and J ends were trimmed by 3 bases and 4 bases, with 15 bases remaining between them. Germline V lookup: CDR1 SNHLY, CDR2 FYNNEI. The CDR3: CASSERPPRATGELFF. The CDR3 nucleotides are TGTGCCAGCAGTGAGAGACCCCCCAGGGCCACCGGGGAGCTGTTTTTT.

V usage is TRBV5-1 and J usage is TRBJ1-4; 10 positions agree with TRBD1. The CDR3 spans 16 residues. CDR1 and CDR2 (germline): SGHRS, YFSETQ. Unmatched junction bases numbered 3, after V lost 2 bases and J lost 2 bases. The CDR3 reads CASSLWTGGTNEKLFF. CDR3 bases: TGCGCCAGCAGCTTATGGACAGGGGGGACTAATGAAAAACTGTTTTTT.

On this clone: This may be a read error: a much more frequent sequence differs by one nucleotide. This sequence joins TRBV11-2 and TRBJ2-7, with D possibly matching TRBD1 (6 bases). Trimming removed 0 bases from V and 3 bases from J, with 6 bases in between. Germline values: CDR1 SGHAT, CDR2 FQNNGV. CDR3 length: 13 amino acids. CDR3 in DNA: TGTGCCAGCAGCTTAGAAGGGGGCTACGAGCAGTACTTC. It specifies CASSLEGGYEQYF.

This clone has more than one count but fewer than ten. The chain uses TRBV27 and TRBJ1-6; perhaps TRBD1 as D (5 bases). Germline-derived CDR1 and CDR2 are MNHEY and SMNVEV (reference sequence). Between the trimmed V and J ends, which lost 2 bases and 8 bases, there was a span of 10 bases. CDR3 length: 14 residues. In DNA form, the CDR3 reads TGTGCCAGCAGTTTACAGGGAGGAGATTCACCCCTCCACTTT. Protein: CASSLQGGDSPLHF.

The chain carries TRBV5-4 and TRBJ2-7; the match to TRBD2 covers 12 bases. This CDR3 is 14 amino acids long. V was clipped by 4 bases and J by 3 bases; unmatched bases: 2. From germline, CDR1 is SGHNT and CDR2 YYREEE (reference sequence). The CDR3 sequence is CASSRLAGDYEQYF. Here the CDR3 DNA reads TGTGCCAGCAGCAGACTAGCGGGAGACTACGAGCAGTACTTC.